This TCR beta chain emerged from a study of cytotoxic CD8 clonotypes in ibrutinib-treated CLL. The germline CDR1 and CDR2 sequences are SGDLS and YYNGEE. The CDR3 extends over 16 amino acids. J gave up 1 base and V 3 bases, and 6 bases lay outside the gene matches. Produced via immunoSEQ multiplex PCR; TCRdb's table is partial and in-frame only. The sample lists fewer than 400,000 clones; about 64% were seen once. This sample comprised PBMCs, obtained after 36 months of ibrutinib treatment. The chain is built from TRBV9 and TRBJ2-3; the match to TRBD2 covers 9 bases. The sequence came from a human donor with chronic lymphocytic leukemia. CDR3 in DNA: TGTGCCAGCAGCGCCCTCCGACTAGCGGGCACAGATACGCAGTATTTT. It is translated as CASSALRLAGTDTQYF.